These 31 T cell receptor beta chains were all obtained from the same sample, sequenced in a study of cytomegalovirus exposure and HLA in healthy donors. 13 Jbeta primers and 60 Vbeta primers were used for the PCR. The table came from immunoSEQ multiplex PCR; TCRdb's copy has only in-frame clones and leaves some out. This sample has about 150,000 clones; 85% occur once, and the top ten carry 1%. The sample taken for sequencing was PBMCs. Receptors originate from a boy aged 2 to 10 in good health and CMV-seronegative.

J is TRBJ2-3 and V is TRBV6-5; 8 bases match TRBD2. With V trimmed by 2 bases and J by 6 bases, 7 bases remained unmatched. Germline-derived CDR1 and CDR2 are MNHEY and SVGAGI. This CDR3 region has 15 residues. CDR3 residues: CASSYGAGGKDTQYF. The DNA for the CDR3 is TGTGCCAGCAGTTACGGCGCGGGGGGAAAGGATACGCAGTATTTT.

Only a few counts were recorded for this clone. The chain has TRBV11-3 and TRBJ2-1, with 8 bases identical to TRBD1. This CDR3 is 13 amino acids long. The germline gives CDR1 SGHNT, CDR2 YENEEA. V shed 0 bases, J shed 12 bases, and the junction held 4 bases outside the gene matches. For the CDR3, the DNA is TGTGCCAGCAGCTTAGATCGTGGACAGGGGCAGTTCTTC. Residues: CASSLDRGQGQFF.

The chain uses TRBV6-1 and TRBJ1-3, with a tentative D call TRBD1 (6 bases). CDR1 is MNHNS and CDR2 is SASEGT in the germline V gene. With 4 bases removed from V and 3 bases from J, the gap between germline ends came to 10 bases. The CDR3 runs 14 residues. The chain's CDR3 is CASSGRGFGNTIYF. CDR3 DNA: TGTGCCAGCAGTGGCAGGGGATTTGGAAACACCATATATTTT.

The genes are TRBV28 and TRBJ2-5; 12 bases line up with TRBD1. V shed 7 bases and J 5 bases; nucleotides not matched to a gene: 17. The germline V gene has CDR1 MDHEN and CDR2 SYDVKM. This CDR3 has 18 amino acids. Written as DNA, the CDR3 is TGTGCCAGCATAGGGACAGGGGGCCCCTGGGCGGTGGGGGAGACCCAGTACTTC. This codes for CASIGTGGPWAVGETQYF. Looking up the rest from reference TRBV28 and TRBJ2-5 gives the full variable domain: DVKVTQSSRYLVKRTGEKVFLECVQDMDHENMFWYRQDPGLGLRLIYFSYDVKMKEKGDIPEGYSVSREKKERFSLILESASTNQTSMYLCASIGTGGPWAVGETQYFGPGTRLLVL.

V usage is TRBV25-1 and J usage is TRBJ2-5; no firm D call. Trimming shortened V by 3 bases and J by 1 base, and 9 bases separated the two germline ends. This CDR3 is built from 14 residues. The germline CDR1 and CDR2 sequences are MGHDK and SYGVNS. The CDR3 region has the DNA TGTGCCAGCAGTGACGAGACAACCCAAGAGACCCAGTACTTC. It yields the protein CASSDETTQETQYF. Supplemented by reference TRBV25-1 and TRBJ2-5, the full variable domain reads EADIYQTPRYLVIGTGKKITLECSQTMGHDKMYWYQQDPGMELHLIHYSYGVNSTEKGDLSSESTVSRIRTEHFPLTLESARPSHTSQYLCASSDETTQETQYFGPGTRLLVL.

V gene TRBV11-2 combines with J gene TRBJ2-3; 11 nucleotides align to TRBD2. CDR3 length equals 15 residues. V shed 6 bases, J shed 6 bases, and the junction held 8 bases outside the gene matches. The germline CDR1 and CDR2 sequences are SGHAT and FQNNGV. The CDR3 region is CASRDSGRAADTQYF. CDR3 DNA sequence: TGTGCCAGCAGGGATAGCGGGAGGGCCGCGGATACGCAGTATTTT.

The CDR3 sequence is CASSRILAGVHEQYF. Written as DNA, the CDR3 is TGCGCCAGCAGCCGTATCCTAGCGGGAGTACACGAGCAGTACTTC. The chain carries TRBV5-1 and TRBJ2-7, with 10 bases aligning to TRBD2. The germline V gene has CDR1 SGHRS and CDR2 YFSETQ. The ends lost 4 bases at V and 5 bases at J; junction bases unmatched: 9. The CDR3 length is 15 residues.

The chain carries TRBV27 and TRBJ1-2; 8 nucleotides line up with TRBD1. V shed 8 bases and J 7 bases; nucleotides not matched to a gene: 12. Per the germline V gene, CDR1 is MNHEY and CDR2 is SMNVEV (reference sequence). The CDR3 runs 14 residues. As DNA, the CDR3 is TGTGCCAGCTCATCTAGGAGACAGGGGTCTGGCTACACCTTC. It is translated as CASSSRRQGSGYTF.

This chain joins TRBV5-1 and TRBJ2-5, with D perhaps matching TRBD1 (5 bases). V was clipped by 0 bases and J by 5 bases, with 20 bases between them. The CDR3 is made up of 17 amino acids. Germline V lookup: CDR1 SGHRS, CDR2 YFSETQ. CDR3 sequence reads: CASSLEGHADSWETQYF. The CDR3 coding sequence is TGCGCCAGCAGCTTGGAGGGGCACGCGGATTCGTGGGAGACCCAGTACTTC.

This rearrangement joins TRBV7-6 to TRBJ2-7; D may be TRBD1 (6 bases). The CDR3 totals 14 residues. Germline CDR1 is SGHVS and CDR2 is FNYEAQ. V was shortened by 6 bases and J by 0 bases, with 12 bases between the two germline ends. The CDR3 loop is CASRRDMGSYEQYF. DNA for the CDR3: TGTGCCAGCAGACGGGACATGGGCTCCTACGAGCAGTACTTC.

Remarks on this clone: Germline is not matched at one junction end, which may reflect a read error. The chain employs TRBV6-1 and TRBJ1-2; 11 bases match TRBD1. CDR1 is MNHNS, CDR2 SASEGT, per germline. This CDR3 spans 17 amino acids. This chain's CDR3 is CASSEGTGGFYVYGYTF. The CDR3 bases are TGTGCCAGCAGCGAAGGGACAGGGGGTTTCTACGTCTATGGCTACACCTTC.

The chain uses TRBV2 and TRBJ2-7; the match to TRBD1 covers 12 bases. The CDR3 contains 17 residues. Trimming cost V 2 bases and J 4 bases; bases outside gene matches: 9. Germline values: CDR1 SNHLY, CDR2 FYNNEI. The chain's CDR3 is CASSERDRGLGEYEQYF. For the CDR3, the DNA is TGTGCCAGCAGTGAAAGGGACAGGGGGCTCGGGGAATACGAGCAGTACTTC. Filled out from reference TRBV2 and TRBJ2-7, the complete variable domain reads EPEVTQTPSHQVTQMGQEVILRCVPISNHLYFYWYRQILGQKVEFLVSFYNNEISEKSEIFDDQFSVERPDGSNFTLKIRSTKLEDSAMYFCASSERDRGLGEYEQYFGPGTRLTVT.

The chain is built from TRBV15 and TRBJ1-6; D is perhaps TRBD1 (5 bases). The V end lost 6 bases, the J end lost 0 bases, and 15 bases lay between the germline ends. The germline V gene encodes CDR1 LNHNV and CDR2 YYDKDF (reference sequence). CDR3 size: 17 residues. The CDR3: CATRSDILSSYNSPLHF. The CDR3 DNA follows: TGTGCCACCAGGTCGGACATCTTGAGCTCCTATAATTCACCCCTCCACTTT.

The chain links TRBV25-1 to TRBJ2-1, with 7 bases matching TRBD2. After removal of 2 bases from V and 4 bases from J, the junction contained 8 bases not matched to a gene. CDR3 length equals 16 residues. Germline CDR1 MGHDK, CDR2 SYGVNS. DNA for the CDR3: TGTGCCAGCAGTGAAGATCGGACTAGGTATTACAATGAGCAGTTCTTC. Translating gives CASSEDRTRYYNEQFF.

V is TRBV28 and J is TRBJ1-1, with a possible D match to TRBD1 (6 bases). From germline, CDR1 is MDHEN and CDR2 SYDVKM. V dropped 6 bases and J dropped 2 bases, with 16 bases sitting between them. The CDR3 sequence is 15 residues long. The CDR3 is CASSPPRGGNTEAFF. CDR3 in DNA: TGTGCCAGCAGCCCCCCGAGGGGGGGAAACACTGAAGCTTTCTTT.

The chain combines TRBV5-1 with TRBJ2-5; a possible D gene is TRBD2 (6 bases). V lost 0 bases and J lost 2, with 11 bases in between. Germline V CDR1 and CDR2: SGHRS, YFSETQ. The CDR3 contains 15 residues. The CDR3 reads CASSLAPGRQETQYF. Written as DNA, the CDR3 is TGCGCCAGCAGCTTGGCGCCAGGGAGGCAAGAGACCCAGTACTTC.

V gene TRBV5-6 combines with J gene TRBJ2-2; D is ambiguous. Trimming removed 2 bases from V and 4 bases from J, with 3 bases in between. This CDR3 has 12 amino acids. Germline V CDR1 and CDR2: SGHDT, YYEEEE. This CDR3 reads CASSFGTGELFF. CDR3 DNA: TGTGCCAGCAGCTTCGGCACCGGGGAGCTGTTTTTT.

This sequence joins TRBV7-9 and TRBJ2-1; D is possibly TRBD2 (5 bases). CDR1 and CDR2 from the germline V gene are SEHNR and FQNEAQ (reference sequence). This CDR3 comprises 12 residues. Trimming took off 4 bases at V and 6 bases at J, with 7 bases between the two ends. The CDR3 reads CASSSLANEQFF. The CDR3 coding sequence is TGTGCCAGCAGCTCTCTAGCCAATGAGCAGTTCTTC. The full variable domain, in which reference TRBV7-9 and TRBJ2-1 provide the parts outside the CDR3, is DTGVSQNPRHKITKRGQNVTFRCDPISEHNRLYWYRQTLGQGPEFLTYFQNEAQLEKSRLLSDRFSAERPKGSFSTLEIQRTEQGDSAMYLCASSSLANEQFFGPGTRLTVL.

The chain uses TRBV7-9 and TRBJ2-1; 14 bases match TRBD2. Germline V lookup: CDR1 SEHNR, CDR2 FQNEAQ (reference sequence). This CDR3 contains 16 residues. Unmatched junction bases numbered 5, after V lost 4 bases and J lost 6 bases. CDR3 DNA: TGTGCCAGCAGCTCTCGACTAGCGGGGGGGGGCAATGAGCAGTTCTTC. Translating it yields CASSSRLAGGGNEQFF.

The J gene is TRBJ2-7, the V gene TRBV7-2, with 10 nucleotides matching TRBD1. V lost 0 bases, J lost 4 bases, and 6 bases stayed unmatched. The CDR3 contains 16 residues. The germline gives CDR1 SGHTA, CDR2 FQGNSA. The DNA of the CDR3 is TGTGCCAGCAGCTTAGCCGGGACAGGGGCTCCGTACGAGCAGTACGTC. As protein: CASSLAGTGAPYEQYV.

This sequence joins TRBV18 and TRBJ1-1; D perhaps matches TRBD1 (6 bases). Trimming cost V 5 bases and J 5 bases, with 15 bases left between them. The CDR3 contains 14 residues. Germline lookup yields CDR1 KGHSH and CDR2 LQKENI. The CDR3 loop reads CASSTPEGGTEAFF. The CDR3 DNA reads TGTGCCAGCTCAACCCCGGAGGGGGGGACTGAAGCTTTCTTT.

In regard to this clone: The junction does not match germline at one end; this may be a read error. This sequence joins TRBV29-1 and TRBJ2-1; D gene unclear. Per the germline V gene, CDR1 is SQVTM and CDR2 is ANQGSEA. This CDR3 has 15 amino acids. The CDR3 here is CSVEGAFPSYNEQLF. The CDR3 region has the DNA TGCAGCGTTGAAGGGGCCTTCCCCTCCTACAATGAGCAGCTCTTC.

CDR3: CASTGGFGSTDTQYF. CDR3 bases: TGTGCCTCGACTGGAGGATTTGGATCCACAGATACGCAGTATTTT. The V call is TRBV10-3, the J call TRBJ2-3; TRBD2 is a possible D gene (5 bases). V lost 11 bases, J lost 2 bases, and 20 bases lay in between. The CDR3 consists of 15 residues. CDR1 is ENHRY and CDR2 is SYGVKD in the germline V gene.

This clone was counted only a few times. This rearrangement joins TRBV5-6 to TRBJ2-3; no firm D call. The germline V and J ends were trimmed by 0 bases and 5 bases, with 13 bases remaining between them. The CDR3 length is 15 residues. Germline CDR1 reads SGHDT; CDR2 reads YYEEEE. CDR3 loop: CASSLDYLPEDTQYF. In DNA, the CDR3 is TGTGCCAGCAGCTTGGACTACCTTCCCGAAGATACGCAGTATTTT.

The chain recombines TRBV25-1 with TRBJ1-2; a weak D match, TRBD1 (6 bases). Germline-derived CDR1 and CDR2 are MGHDK and SYGVNS. Trimming left V 1 base short and J 6 bases short, with 12 bases between. The CDR3 spans 14 residues. CDR3 coding DNA: TGTGCCAGCAGTGAATGGGGGGGCGGTGATGGCTACACCTTC. Its protein is CASSEWGGGDGYTF.

The chain joins TRBV7-2 to TRBJ1-2, with D possibly being TRBD1 (6 bases). There are 16 residues in the CDR3. Between the trimmed V and J ends, which lost 5 bases and 1 base, there was a span of 17 bases. The germline V gene has CDR1 SGHTA and CDR2 FQGNSA. The CDR3 protein is CASSGDLPGDNYGYTF. In DNA, the CDR3 is TGTGCCAGCAGCGGCGACTTACCAGGGGATAACTATGGCTACACCTTC.

V usage is TRBV27 and J usage is TRBJ2-7; D is ambiguous. The CDR3 length is 13 residues. Looked up from germline, CDR1 is MNHEY and CDR2 is SMNVEV (reference sequence). V lost 5 bases, J lost 3 bases, and 11 bases lay in between. The CDR3 protein is CASSPHHNYEQYF. In DNA, the CDR3 is TGTGCCAGCAGTCCCCACCACAACTACGAGCAGTACTTC.

The chain links TRBV6-5 to TRBJ1-2, with a tentative D call TRBD1 (5 bases). From germline, CDR1 is MNHEY and CDR2 SVGAGI. The CDR3 covers 13 residues. V gave up 5 bases and J gave up 7 bases, with 14 bases separating them. This CDR3 is CASSELPQVGYTF. The DNA for the CDR3 is TGTGCCAGCAGTGAGCTACCACAGGTTGGCTACACCTTC.

The chain uses TRBV7-9 and TRBJ1-2; the D gene is possibly TRBD1 (5 bases). This CDR3 has 15 amino acids. Trimming took 4 bases from V and 2 from J, leaving 14 bases between them. Germline assignment: CDR1 SEHNR and CDR2 FQNEAQ (reference sequence). CDR3 bases: TGTGCCAGCAGCTCCGATACAGGCCCGAACTATGGCTACACCTTC. It yields the protein CASSSDTGPNYGYTF.

The rearrangement joins TRBV5-6 to TRBJ2-7; 13 bases match TRBD2. This CDR3 is 17 amino acids long. The germline gives CDR1 SGHDT, CDR2 YYEEEE. The J segment lost 7 bases and the V segment lost 0 bases, leaving 10 bases of the junction unmatched. The CDR3 coding sequence is TGTGCCAGCAGCTTGGCGGCCACTAGCGGGGGGGTGGGAGAGCAGTACGTC. This codes for CASSLAATSGGVGEQYV.

This clone was recorded once. The chain combines TRBV6-1 with TRBJ2-3; 10 nucleotides align to TRBD1. The V and J ends lost 3 bases and 2 bases, in that order; junction bases with no gene match: 5. The V gene's germline CDR1 is MNHNS and CDR2 SASEGT. The CDR3 extends over 16 amino acids. In nucleotides, the CDR3 is TGTGCCAGCAGTGACGCCCGACAGGGGGCCACAGATACGCAGTATTTT. Its translation: CASSDARQGATDTQYF.